Reported below is one TCR beta chain. Repertoires were generated with immunoSEQ multiplex PCR, while TCRdb's copy carries only in-frame clones and drops some. The sample comprises over 250,000 clones, roughly 90% of which are singletons, and roughly 14% rests with the top ten. The data belong to a study of blood T cell repertoires in COVID-19. Study in general: Collection of acute and convalescent COVID-19 samples took place in the United States, Italy and Spain.

Seattle researchers signed up patients amid active infection and tracked them longitudinally. Sequenced sample: peripheral blood. The source is a woman between 70 and 85 years old with COVID-19, enrolled during active disease.

The CDR3 DNA sequence: TGTGCCAGCAGTGAAGGTGGCAGCTACAATGAGCAGTTCTTC. Residues: CASSEGGSYNEQFF. The chain is built from TRBV6-1 and TRBJ2-1; no reliable D call. The CDR3 is made up of 14 amino acids. V lost 1 base to trimming and J lost 3 bases, with 7 bases between them. Germline V lookup: CDR1 MNHNS, CDR2 SASEGT.